This T cell receptor beta chain derives from a study of shared clonotypes between healthy human individuals. Study-wide findings and caveats: The study generally estimated greater richness for naive than memory subsets. Clonotypes shared by all four donors outscored non-shared clonotypes in generation probability.

The CDR3 runs 16 residues. Germline assignment: CDR1 MGHDK and CDR2 SYGVNS. V was pared by 5 bases and J by 4 bases, with 18 bases between. As regards this clone: What it binds is not known.

This table comes from immunoSEQ multiplex PCR, and its TCRdb copy is limited to in-frame clones, with some not included. The sample yields hundreds of thousands of clones, around 73% seen once. Sequenced material: memory CD4+ T cells sorted from blood. Specified subset: CD45RA-negative fraction. The chain carries TRBV25-1 and TRBJ2-1, with TRBD2 as a possible D gene (6 bases). The receptor's source is a woman under 40 in good health. CDR3 in amino acids: CASSPRSGGGYNEQFF. CDR3 in DNA: TGTGCCAGCAGTCCGAGGAGCGGTGGAGGGTACAATGAGCAGTTCTTC.